Listed below are T cell receptor beta chains from one sample, sequenced in a study of blood T cell repertoires in COVID-19. Libraries were prepared by immunoSEQ multiplex PCR; TCRdb keeps only in-frame clonotypes and omits some of them. The data show roughly 220,000 clones, around 88% seen once. Sequenced sample: PBMCs or T cells enriched from blood (not recorded which). These receptors were obtained from a woman between 50 and 59 years old with acute COVID-19. CDR3s include the opening cysteine and the closing phenylalanine or tryptophan. Fields, in order: clone size, J gene, V gene, D gene, CDR3 protein, CDR3 DNA. A D gene is named only where the DNA matches it firmly. Clone size, where shown, is once, few, many, or a class for clones that have expanded.

abundance: NA
j_gene: TRBJ1-2
v_gene: TRBV27
d_gene: TRBD1
CDR3aa: CASSLGQAYGYTF
CDR3nt: TGTGCCAGCAGTCTCGGACAGGCCTATGGCTACACCTTC

abundance: NA
j_gene: TRBJ2-5
v_gene: TRBV2
d_gene: NA
CDR3aa: CASSGIQGGRETQYF
CDR3nt: TGTGCCAGCAGCGGGATTCAGGGGGGAAGGGAGACCCAGTACTTC

abundance: NA
j_gene: TRBJ2-1
v_gene: TRBV19
d_gene: TRBD2
CDR3aa: CASSIDPSGPPAQFF
CDR3nt: TGTGCCAGTAGTATAGATCCTAGCGGCCCTCCCGCGCAGTTCTTC

abundance: NA
j_gene: TRBJ2-4
v_gene: TRBV18
d_gene: NA
CDR3aa: CASSPDIVGGTKNIQYF
CDR3nt: TGTGCCAGCTCACCCGATATTGTGGGGGGTACCAAAAACATTCAGTACTTC

abundance: NA
j_gene: TRBJ1-2
v_gene: TRBV30
d_gene: TRBD1
CDR3aa: CAWRATGGSGYTF
CDR3nt: TGTGCCTGGAGGGCCACAGGGGGCTCTGGCTACACCTTC

abundance: NA
j_gene: TRBJ2-7
v_gene: TRBV7-2
d_gene: NA
CDR3aa: CASSQPPEGVYEQYF
CDR3nt: TGTGCCAGCAGCCAGCCCCCCGAAGGGGTCTACGAGCAGTACTTC

abundance: NA
j_gene: TRBJ1-1
v_gene: TRBV7-9
d_gene: NA
CDR3aa: CASSQQGGTEAFF
CDR3nt: TGTGCCAGCAGCCAACAGGGTGGCACTGAAGCTTTCTTT

abundance: once
j_gene: TRBJ2-1
v_gene: TRBV5-1
d_gene: NA
CDR3aa: CASSLVLSSYNEQFF
CDR3nt: TGCGCCAGCAGCTTGGTTCTGAGCTCCTACAATGAGCAGTTCTTC

abundance: NA
j_gene: TRBJ2-2
v_gene: TRBV6-4
d_gene: TRBD1
CDR3aa: CASSDRGGTGELFF
CDR3nt: TGTGCCAGCAGCGACAGGGGAGGCACCGGGGAGCTGTTTTTT

abundance: NA
j_gene: TRBJ2-1
v_gene: TRBV2
d_gene: NA
CDR3aa: CAWRERAPNNEQFF
CDR3nt: TGTGCCTGGAGGGAGCGGGCACCCAACAATGAGCAGTTCTTC

abundance: NA
j_gene: TRBJ1-6
v_gene: TRBV27
d_gene: NA
CDR3aa: CASSFDSYNSPLHF
CDR3nt: TGTGCCAGCAGTTTCGACAGTTATAATTCACCCCTCCACTTT

abundance: NA
j_gene: TRBJ2-1
v_gene: TRBV12-3/TRBV12-4
d_gene: NA
CDR3aa: CASSYSGRNEQFF
CDR3nt: TGTGCCAGCAGTTATAGCGGACGCAATGAGCAGTTCTTC

abundance: NA
j_gene: TRBJ2-2
v_gene: TRBV18
d_gene: TRBD2
CDR3aa: CASSPLAGANTGELFF
CDR3nt: TGTGCCAGCTCACCACTAGCGGGGGCGAACACCGGGGAGCTGTTTTTT

abundance: NA
j_gene: TRBJ2-5
v_gene: TRBV18
d_gene: TRBD2
CDR3aa: CASSPAGTSVETQYF
CDR3nt: TGTGCCAGCTCACCAGCCGGGACTAGTGTGGAGACCCAGTACTTC

abundance: NA
j_gene: TRBJ2-3
v_gene: TRBV29-1
d_gene: NA
CDR3aa: CSVRGLSKLITDTQYF
CDR3nt: TGCAGCGTCAGGGGACTATCTAAACTAATTACAGATACGCAGTATTTT

abundance: NA
j_gene: TRBJ2-2
v_gene: TRBV5-1
d_gene: TRBD1
CDR3aa: CASSILTGATGELFF
CDR3nt: TGCGCCAGCAGCATCCTGACAGGGGCCACCGGGGAGCTGTTTTTT

abundance: once
j_gene: TRBJ2-7
v_gene: TRBV28
d_gene: TRBD1
CDR3aa: CASRDRGPRSYEQYF
CDR3nt: TGTGCCAGCAGGGACAGGGGGCCGAGGTCCTACGAGCAGTACTTC

abundance: NA
j_gene: TRBJ1-1
v_gene: TRBV28
d_gene: NA
CDR3aa: CASSLPENTEAFF
CDR3nt: TGTGCCAGCAGTTTACCAGAGAACACTGAAGCTTTCTTT

abundance: NA
j_gene: TRBJ2-3
v_gene: TRBV9
d_gene: TRBD2
CDR3aa: CASSVGIGSGTTDTQYF
CDR3nt: TGTGCCAGCAGCGTAGGAATTGGTAGCGGGACCACAGATACGCAGTATTTT

abundance: few
j_gene: TRBJ2-3
v_gene: TRBV19
d_gene: TRBD2
CDR3aa: CASSILLGLAGVTDTQYF
CDR3nt: TGTGCCAGTAGTATCCTCCTGGGACTAGCGGGAGTAACAGATACGCAGTATTTT

abundance: once
j_gene: TRBJ2-5
v_gene: TRBV19
d_gene: NA
CDR3aa: CASSIVHSQETQYF
CDR3nt: TGTGCCAGTAGTATAGTCCACAGCCAAGAGACCCAGTACTTC

abundance: few
j_gene: TRBJ1-4
v_gene: TRBV25-1
d_gene: TRBD1
CDR3aa: CASSEYTTGSLGEKLFF
CDR3nt: TGTGCCAGCAGTGAATATACGACAGGGTCATTGGGTGAAAAACTGTTTTTT

abundance: once
j_gene: TRBJ2-3
v_gene: TRBV6-4
d_gene: TRBD1
CDR3aa: CASSRQGKQYF
CDR3nt: TGTGCCAGCAGTAGACAGGGGAAGCAGTATTTT

abundance: once
j_gene: TRBJ1-6
v_gene: TRBV6-5
d_gene: TRBD1
CDR3aa: CASRAGTGGSPLHF
CDR3nt: TGTGCCAGCAGGGCCGGGACAGGGGGTTCACCCCTCCACTTT

abundance: once
j_gene: TRBJ2-1
v_gene: TRBV27
d_gene: TRBD2
CDR3aa: CASSLGGSSYNEQFF
CDR3nt: TGTGCCAGCAGTTTGGGCGGGAGCTCCTACAATGAGCAGTTCTTC

abundance: NA
j_gene: TRBJ2-3
v_gene: TRBV9
d_gene: NA
CDR3aa: CASSPAGTYTDTQYF
CDR3nt: TGTGCCAGCAGCCCGGCCGGGACTTACACAGATACGCAGTATTTT

abundance: NA
j_gene: TRBJ2-6
v_gene: TRBV5-1
d_gene: NA
CDR3aa: CASSLGRSGANVLTF
CDR3nt: TGCGCCAGCAGCTTGGGCAGGTCCGGGGCCAACGTCCTGACTTTC

abundance: NA
j_gene: TRBJ1-6
v_gene: TRBV20-1
d_gene: TRBD1
CDR3aa: CSAPDRAGSHF
CDR3nt: TGCAGTGCTCCCGACAGGGCGGGATCCCACTTT

abundance: NA
j_gene: TRBJ1-5
v_gene: TRBV19
d_gene: NA
CDR3aa: CASSRHRVSNQPQHF
CDR3nt: TGTGCCAGTAGTCGACACAGGGTTAGCAATCAGCCCCAGCATTTT

abundance: NA
j_gene: TRBJ2-3
v_gene: TRBV27
d_gene: NA
CDR3aa: CASSLSRVTDTQYF
CDR3nt: TGTGCCAGCAGTTTATCCAGGGTAACAGATACGCAGTATTTT

abundance: NA
j_gene: TRBJ2-5
v_gene: TRBV7-9
d_gene: NA
CDR3aa: CASSFPGLAGETQYF
CDR3nt: TGTGCCAGCAGCTTTCCAGGCCTAGCCGGGGAGACCCAGTACTTC

abundance: once
j_gene: TRBJ1-2
v_gene: TRBV6-5
d_gene: TRBD1
CDR3aa: CASSRGQGGAYTF
CDR3nt: TGTGCCAGCAGTAGGGGACAGGGCGGTGCCTACACCTTC

abundance: NA
j_gene: TRBJ1-4
v_gene: TRBV28
d_gene: NA
CDR3aa: CASSLSQRNNEKLFF
CDR3nt: TGTGCCAGCAGTTTATCCCAGAGGAATAATGAAAAACTGTTTTTT

abundance: once
j_gene: TRBJ2-1
v_gene: TRBV18
d_gene: NA
CDR3aa: CASSFDNLPYNEQFF
CDR3nt: TGTGCCAGCTCATTTGACAACCTACCCTACAATGAGCAGTTCTTC

abundance: NA
j_gene: TRBJ1-6
v_gene: TRBV7-2
d_gene: TRBD1
CDR3aa: CASSLDHPGQTNSPLHF
CDR3nt: TGTGCCAGCAGCTTAGATCACCCGGGACAGACGAATTCACCCCTCCACTTT

abundance: NA
j_gene: TRBJ2-3
v_gene: TRBV10-3
d_gene: TRBD2
CDR3aa: CATGLAGADTQYF
CDR3nt: TGTGCCACCGGACTAGCGGGGGCAGATACGCAGTATTTT

abundance: NA
j_gene: TRBJ2-2
v_gene: TRBV5-1
d_gene: TRBD1
CDR3aa: CASRRTGGDTGELFF
CDR3nt: TGCGCCAGCCGCAGGACAGGGGGCGACACCGGGGAGCTGTTTTTT

abundance: NA
j_gene: TRBJ1-6
v_gene: TRBV9
d_gene: TRBD1
CDR3aa: CASSVGGQTSPLHF
CDR3nt: TGTGCCAGCAGCGTAGGGGGACAGACTTCACCCCTCCACTTT

abundance: NA
j_gene: TRBJ1-1
v_gene: TRBV7-2
d_gene: NA
CDR3aa: CASSFVEGGTTEAFF
CDR3nt: TGTGCCAGCAGCTTCGTCGAGGGGGGGACCACTGAAGCTTTCTTT

abundance: NA
j_gene: TRBJ2-1
v_gene: TRBV28
d_gene: NA
CDR3aa: CASSLWVSSYNEQFF
CDR3nt: TGTGCCAGCAGTTTATGGGTTAGCTCCTACAATGAGCAGTTCTTC

abundance: NA
j_gene: TRBJ1-5
v_gene: TRBV29-1
d_gene: NA
CDR3aa: CIGGSSIFGQPQHF
CDR3nt: TGCATCGGAGGGTCATCCATTTTCGGACAGCCCCAGCATTTT

abundance: once
j_gene: TRBJ1-1
v_gene: TRBV6-5
d_gene: NA
CDR3aa: CASNRLRGTEAFF
CDR3nt: TGTGCCAGCAACCGCCTTAGGGGGACTGAAGCTTTCTTT

abundance: few
j_gene: TRBJ1-1
v_gene: TRBV9
d_gene: NA
CDR3aa: CASSEGGGTEAFF
CDR3nt: TGTGCCAGCAGCGAAGGCGGGGGCACTGAAGCTTTCTTT

abundance: once
j_gene: TRBJ2-1
v_gene: TRBV29-1
d_gene: TRBD2
CDR3aa: CSARGTSGRGEQFF
CDR3nt: TGCAGCGCCCGGGGGACTAGCGGGAGAGGTGAGCAGTTCTTC

abundance: NA
j_gene: TRBJ2-1
v_gene: TRBV6-2/TRBV6-3
d_gene: NA
CDR3aa: CASSNGVYNEQFF
CDR3nt: TGTGCCAGCAGTAACGGGGTCTACAATGAGCAGTTCTTC

abundance: few
j_gene: TRBJ1-5
v_gene: TRBV19
d_gene: TRBD1
CDR3aa: CASVQGTRSNQPQHF
CDR3nt: TGTGCCAGTGTACAGGGGACGCGGAGCAATCAGCCCCAGCATTTT

abundance: NA
j_gene: TRBJ1-2
v_gene: TRBV27
d_gene: NA
CDR3aa: CASSLARRVYYGYTF
CDR3nt: TGTGCCAGCAGTTTAGCGAGGAGGGTTTACTATGGCTACACCTTC

abundance: NA
j_gene: TRBJ2-2
v_gene: TRBV7-7
d_gene: TRBD2
CDR3aa: CASSRLADLTGELFF
CDR3nt: TGTGCTAGCAGCCGACTAGCGGACCTTACCGGGGAGCTGTTTTTT

abundance: NA
j_gene: TRBJ2-7
v_gene: TRBV6-2/TRBV6-3
d_gene: TRBD2
CDR3aa: CASSPGGTSSYEQYF
CDR3nt: TGTGCCAGCAGTCCCGGGGGGACTAGCTCCTACGAGCAGTACTTC

abundance: NA
j_gene: TRBJ1-3
v_gene: TRBV9
d_gene: NA
CDR3aa: CASSATETSGNTIYF
CDR3nt: TGTGCCAGCAGCGCTACCGAAACCTCTGGAAACACCATATATTTT

abundance: NA
j_gene: TRBJ2-7
v_gene: TRBV5-1
d_gene: NA
CDR3aa: CASSFGGTYEQYF
CDR3nt: TGCGCCAGCAGCTTTGGAGGTACCTACGAGCAGTACTTC

abundance: once
j_gene: TRBJ1-1
v_gene: TRBV20-1
d_gene: NA
CDR3aa: CSASSQGMNTEAFF
CDR3nt: TGCAGTGCTAGTAGTCAGGGAATGAACACTGAAGCTTTCTTT

abundance: NA
j_gene: TRBJ1-1
v_gene: TRBV7-3
d_gene: NA
CDR3aa: CASSLRGADTEAFF
CDR3nt: TGTGCCAGCAGCTTACGGGGGGCGGACACTGAAGCTTTCTTT

abundance: once
j_gene: TRBJ2-5
v_gene: TRBV10-1
d_gene: TRBD2
CDR3aa: CASSDRRGREETQYF
CDR3nt: TGCGCCAGCAGTGATCGACGCGGGAGGGAAGAGACCCAGTACTTC

abundance: NA
j_gene: TRBJ2-2
v_gene: TRBV5-4
d_gene: NA
CDR3aa: CASSLANPETGELFF
CDR3nt: TGTGCCAGCAGCTTGGCAAACCCGGAGACCGGGGAGCTGTTTTTT